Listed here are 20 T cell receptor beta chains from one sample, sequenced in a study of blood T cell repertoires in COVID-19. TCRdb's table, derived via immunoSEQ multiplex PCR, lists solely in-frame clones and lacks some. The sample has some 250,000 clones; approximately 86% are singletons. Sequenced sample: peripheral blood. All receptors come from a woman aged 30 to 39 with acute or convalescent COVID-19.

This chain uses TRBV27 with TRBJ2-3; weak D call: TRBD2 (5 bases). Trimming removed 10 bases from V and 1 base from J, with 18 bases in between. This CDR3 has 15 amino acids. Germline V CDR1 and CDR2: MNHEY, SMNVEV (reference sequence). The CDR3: CAITYGGGGTDTQYF. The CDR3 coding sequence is TGTGCCATCACCTACGGAGGAGGCGGCACAGATACGCAGTATTTT.

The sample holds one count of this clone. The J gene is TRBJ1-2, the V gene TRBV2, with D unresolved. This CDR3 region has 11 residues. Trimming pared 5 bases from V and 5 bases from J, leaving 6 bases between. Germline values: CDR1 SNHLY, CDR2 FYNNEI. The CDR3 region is CASSREYGYTF. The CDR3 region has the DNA TGTGCCAGCAGTAGAGAGTATGGCTACACCTTC. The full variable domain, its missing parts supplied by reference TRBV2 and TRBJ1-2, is EPEVTQTPSHQVTQMGQEVILRCVPISNHLYFYWYRQILGQKVEFLVSFYNNEISEKSEIFDDQFSVERPDGSNFTLKIRSTKLEDSAMYFCASSREYGYTFGSGTRLTVV.

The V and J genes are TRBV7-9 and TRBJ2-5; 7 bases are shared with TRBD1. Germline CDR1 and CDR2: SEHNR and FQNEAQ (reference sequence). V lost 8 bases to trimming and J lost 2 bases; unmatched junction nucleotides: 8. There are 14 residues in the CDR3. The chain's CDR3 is CASSPGQVQETQYF. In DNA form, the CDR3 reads TGTGCCAGCTCCCCCGGACAGGTACAAGAGACCCAGTACTTC.

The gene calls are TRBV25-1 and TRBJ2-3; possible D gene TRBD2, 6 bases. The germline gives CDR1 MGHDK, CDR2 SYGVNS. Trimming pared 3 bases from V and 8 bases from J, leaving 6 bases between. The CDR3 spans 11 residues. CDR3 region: CASSDGGTQYF. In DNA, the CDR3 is TGTGCCAGCAGTGACGGGGGTACGCAGTATTTT. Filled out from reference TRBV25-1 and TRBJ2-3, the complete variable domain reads EADIYQTPRYLVIGTGKKITLECSQTMGHDKMYWYQQDPGMELHLIHYSYGVNSTEKGDLSSESTVSRIRTEHFPLTLESARPSHTSQYLCASSDGGTQYFGPGTRLTVL.

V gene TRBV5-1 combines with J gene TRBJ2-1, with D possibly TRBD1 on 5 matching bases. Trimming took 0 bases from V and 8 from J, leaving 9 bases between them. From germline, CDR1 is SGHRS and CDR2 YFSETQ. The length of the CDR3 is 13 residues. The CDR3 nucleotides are TGCGCCAGCAGCTTGGGCAGGGCGGATGAGCAGTTCTTC. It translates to CASSLGRADEQFF. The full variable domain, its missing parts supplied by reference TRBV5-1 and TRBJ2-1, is KAGVTQTPRYLIKTRGQQVTLSCSPISGHRSVSWYQQTPGQGLQFLFEYFSETQRNKGNFPGRFSGRQFSNSRSEMNVSTLELGDSALYLCASSLGRADEQFFGPGTRLTVL.

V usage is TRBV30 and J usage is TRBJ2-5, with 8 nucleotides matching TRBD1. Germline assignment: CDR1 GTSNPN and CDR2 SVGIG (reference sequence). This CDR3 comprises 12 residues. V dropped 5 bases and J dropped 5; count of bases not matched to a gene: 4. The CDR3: CAWGTGGETQYF. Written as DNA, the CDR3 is TGTGCCTGGGGTACAGGGGGGGAGACCCAGTACTTC.

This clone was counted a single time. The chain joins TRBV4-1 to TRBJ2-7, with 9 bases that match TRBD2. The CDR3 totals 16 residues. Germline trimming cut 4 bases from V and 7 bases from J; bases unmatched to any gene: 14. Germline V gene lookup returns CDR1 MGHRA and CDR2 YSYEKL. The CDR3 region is CASSLAWREGGGEQYF. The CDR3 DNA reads TGCGCCAGCAGCCTAGCTTGGCGGGAGGGGGGCGGGGAGCAGTACTTC.

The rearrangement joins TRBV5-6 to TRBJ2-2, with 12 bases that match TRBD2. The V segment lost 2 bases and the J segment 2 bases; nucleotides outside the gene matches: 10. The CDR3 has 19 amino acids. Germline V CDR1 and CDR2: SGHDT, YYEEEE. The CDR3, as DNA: TGTGCCAGCAGCTTAGGACTAGCGGGATTAACCCCCAACACCGGGGAGCTGTTTTTT. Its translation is CASSLGLAGLTPNTGELFF.

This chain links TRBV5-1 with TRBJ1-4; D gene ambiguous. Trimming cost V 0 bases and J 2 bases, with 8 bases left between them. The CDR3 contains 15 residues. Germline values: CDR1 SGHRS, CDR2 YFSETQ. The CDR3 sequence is CASSLVSGTNEKLFF. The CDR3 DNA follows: TGCGCCAGCAGCTTGGTCTCCGGGACTAATGAAAAACTGTTTTTT.

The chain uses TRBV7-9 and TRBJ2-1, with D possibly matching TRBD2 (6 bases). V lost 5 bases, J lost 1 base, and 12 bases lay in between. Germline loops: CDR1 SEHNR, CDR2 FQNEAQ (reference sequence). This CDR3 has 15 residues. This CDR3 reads CASSLTSKSYNEQFF. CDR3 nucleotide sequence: TGTGCCAGCAGCCTCACTAGCAAGTCCTACAATGAGCAGTTCTTC.

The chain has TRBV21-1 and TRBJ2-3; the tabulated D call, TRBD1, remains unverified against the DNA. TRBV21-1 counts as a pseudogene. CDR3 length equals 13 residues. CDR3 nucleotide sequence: TGTGCCAGCATCCGGGACAGGGGAGATACGCAGTATTTT. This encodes CASIRDRGDTQYF.

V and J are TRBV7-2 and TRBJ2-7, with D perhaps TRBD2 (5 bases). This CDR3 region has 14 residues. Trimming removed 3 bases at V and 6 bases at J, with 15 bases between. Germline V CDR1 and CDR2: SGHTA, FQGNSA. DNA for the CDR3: TGTGCCAGCAGCTTTAAAGGCGGACTTGTCGAGCAGTACTTC. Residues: CASSFKGGLVEQYF.

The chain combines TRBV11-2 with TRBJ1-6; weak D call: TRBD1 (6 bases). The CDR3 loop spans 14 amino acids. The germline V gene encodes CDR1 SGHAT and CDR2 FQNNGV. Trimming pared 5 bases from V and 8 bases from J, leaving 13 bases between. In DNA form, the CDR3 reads TGTGCCAGCAGCCAACAGGGTTGGGATTCACCCCTCCACTTT. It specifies CASSQQGWDSPLHF.

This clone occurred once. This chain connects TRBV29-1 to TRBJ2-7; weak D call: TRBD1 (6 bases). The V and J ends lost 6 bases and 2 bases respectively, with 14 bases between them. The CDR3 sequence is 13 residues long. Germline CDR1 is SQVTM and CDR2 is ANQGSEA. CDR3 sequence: CSVRTVLTYEQYF. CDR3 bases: TGCAGCGTCCGGACAGTACTAACCTACGAGCAGTACTTC.

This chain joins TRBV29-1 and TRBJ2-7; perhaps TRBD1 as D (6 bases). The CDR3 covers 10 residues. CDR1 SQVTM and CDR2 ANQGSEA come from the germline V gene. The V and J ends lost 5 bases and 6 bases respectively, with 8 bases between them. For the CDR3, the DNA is TGCAGCGTTACAGGGCCCGAGCAGTACTTC. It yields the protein CSVTGPEQYF.

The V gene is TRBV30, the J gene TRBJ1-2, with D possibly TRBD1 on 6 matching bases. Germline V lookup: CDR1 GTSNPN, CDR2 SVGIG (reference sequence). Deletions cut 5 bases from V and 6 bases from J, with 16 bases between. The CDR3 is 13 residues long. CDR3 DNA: TGTGCCTGGGAAAGGGGGGGGAGTCATGGCTACACCTTC. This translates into CAWERGGSHGYTF.

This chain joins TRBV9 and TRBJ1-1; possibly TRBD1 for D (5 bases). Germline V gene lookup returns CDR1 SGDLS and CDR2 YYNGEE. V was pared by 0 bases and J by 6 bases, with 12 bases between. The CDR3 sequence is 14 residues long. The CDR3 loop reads CASSVAGFISEAFF. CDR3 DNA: TGTGCCAGCAGCGTAGCAGGGTTCATCTCTGAAGCTTTCTTT.

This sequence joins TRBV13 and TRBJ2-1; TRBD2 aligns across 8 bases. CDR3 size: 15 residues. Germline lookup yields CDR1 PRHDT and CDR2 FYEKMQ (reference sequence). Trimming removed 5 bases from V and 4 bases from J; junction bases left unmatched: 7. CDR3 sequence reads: CASSLTSDTYNEQFF. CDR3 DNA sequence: TGTGCCAGCAGCCTGACTAGCGACACTTACAATGAGCAGTTCTTC.

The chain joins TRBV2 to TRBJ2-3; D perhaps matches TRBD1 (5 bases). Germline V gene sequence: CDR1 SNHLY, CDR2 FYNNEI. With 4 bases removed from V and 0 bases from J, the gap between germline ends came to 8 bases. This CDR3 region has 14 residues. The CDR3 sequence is CASSAGSSTDTQYF. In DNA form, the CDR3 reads TGTGCCAGCAGTGCAGGGTCTAGCACAGATACGCAGTATTTT.

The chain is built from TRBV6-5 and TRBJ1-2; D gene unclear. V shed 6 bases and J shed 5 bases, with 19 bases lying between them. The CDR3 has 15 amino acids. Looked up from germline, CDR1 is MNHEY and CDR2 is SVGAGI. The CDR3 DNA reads TGTGCCAGCAGGGGCGGTAACCTTCGGGGATATGGCTACACCTTC. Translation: CASRGGNLRGYGYTF.